The 6 T cell receptor beta chains listed next were all sequenced from one sample in a study of T cells in localized non-small cell lung cancer. TCRdb's copy holds only in-frame clones and misses some; the assay was immunoSEQ multiplex PCR. Found here are approximately 21,000 clones, roughly 91% of them singletons; the top ten hold 13%. This material consisted of peripheral blood, taken before any cancer treatment. The receptors were gathered from a male donor older than 55 with stage I lung adenocarcinoma.

V usage is TRBV7-3 and J usage is TRBJ2-6; weak D call: TRBD1 (6 bases). CDR1 and CDR2 (germline): SGHTA, FQGTGA. CDR3 size: 21 residues. Trimming removed 2 bases from V and 1 base from J, with 24 bases in between. CDR3 protein: CASSLVGVQQGGSSGANVLTF. CDR3 bases: TGTGCCAGCAGCTTAGTTGGGGTCCAACAGGGCGGATCATCTGGGGCCAACGTCCTGACTTTC.

The V gene is TRBV11-2, the J gene TRBJ2-5; 12 nucleotides agree with TRBD2. The germline gives CDR1 SGHAT, CDR2 FQNNGV. The J segment lost 4 bases and the V segment lost 7 bases, leaving 7 bases of the junction unmatched. This CDR3 region has 15 residues. CDR3 residues: CASNLAGGKRETQYF. In DNA, the CDR3 is TGTGCCAGCAATCTAGCGGGGGGGAAGCGAGAGACCCAGTACTTC.

This chain connects TRBV5-6 to TRBJ2-3, with a tentative D call TRBD2 (5 bases). Trimming left V 3 bases short and J 3 bases short, with 5 bases between. Germline V gene lookup returns CDR1 SGHDT and CDR2 YYEEEE. The CDR3 length is 12 residues. The CDR3 protein is CASSSGTDTQYF. In nucleotides, the CDR3 is TGTGCCAGCAGCTCGGGGACAGATACGCAGTATTTT.

The chain employs TRBV19 and TRBJ2-5; 11 bases agree with TRBD2. Germline loops: CDR1 LNHDA, CDR2 SQIVND (reference sequence). The CDR3 covers 15 residues. V shed 3 bases and J 5 bases; nucleotides not matched to a gene: 5. CDR3 sequence: CASSIGLAGGETQYF. The CDR3 DNA reads TGTGCCAGTAGTATTGGACTAGCGGGCGGGGAGACCCAGTACTTC.

The rearrangement joins TRBV19 to TRBJ2-3; 10 nucleotides line up with TRBD2. The CDR3 totals 16 residues. V was pared by 2 bases and J by 1 base, with 3 bases of the junction left unmatched. Germline V gives CDR1 LNHDA, CDR2 SQIVND (reference sequence). Written as DNA, the CDR3 is TGTGCCAGTAGTATATCTAGCGGGGGCGGCACAGATACGCAGTATTTT. It yields the protein CASSISSGGGTDTQYF.

The chain employs TRBV28 and TRBJ1-4; 7 nucleotides align to TRBD1. Per the germline V gene, CDR1 is MDHEN and CDR2 is SYDVKM. The CDR3 has 15 residues. V was clipped by 2 bases and J by 7 bases; unmatched bases: 7. The CDR3 coding sequence is TGTGCCAGCAGTTTACCGGGACAGACCACTGAAAAACTGTTTTTT. This encodes CASSLPGQTTEKLFF.